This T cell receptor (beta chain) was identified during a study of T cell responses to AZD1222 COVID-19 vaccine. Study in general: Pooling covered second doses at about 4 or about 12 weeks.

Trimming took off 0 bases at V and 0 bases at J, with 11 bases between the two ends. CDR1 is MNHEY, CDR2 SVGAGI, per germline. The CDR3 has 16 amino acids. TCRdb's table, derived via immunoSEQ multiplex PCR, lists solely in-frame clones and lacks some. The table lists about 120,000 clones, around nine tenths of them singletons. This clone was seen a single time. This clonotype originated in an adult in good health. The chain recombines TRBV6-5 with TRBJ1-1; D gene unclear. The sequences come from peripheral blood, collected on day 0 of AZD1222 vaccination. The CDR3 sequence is CASSYSREIMNTEAFF. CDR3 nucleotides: TGTGCCAGCAGTTACTCGAGGGAGATCATGAACACTGAAGCTTTCTTT.